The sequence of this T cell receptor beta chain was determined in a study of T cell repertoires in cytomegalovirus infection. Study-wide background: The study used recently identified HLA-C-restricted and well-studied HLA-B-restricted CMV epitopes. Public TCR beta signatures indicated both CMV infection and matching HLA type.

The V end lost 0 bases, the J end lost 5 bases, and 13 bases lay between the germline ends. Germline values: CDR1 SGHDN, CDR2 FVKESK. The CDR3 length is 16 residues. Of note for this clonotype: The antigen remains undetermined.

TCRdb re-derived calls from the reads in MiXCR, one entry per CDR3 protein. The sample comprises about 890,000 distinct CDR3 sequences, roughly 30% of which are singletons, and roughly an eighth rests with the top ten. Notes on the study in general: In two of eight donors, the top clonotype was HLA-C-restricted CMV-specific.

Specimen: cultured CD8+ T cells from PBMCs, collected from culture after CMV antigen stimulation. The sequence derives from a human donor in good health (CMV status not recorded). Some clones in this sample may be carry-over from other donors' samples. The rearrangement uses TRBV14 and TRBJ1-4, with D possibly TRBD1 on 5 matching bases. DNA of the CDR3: TGTGCCAGCAGCCAAGATATAGAGGGGCACAATGAAAAACTGTTTTTT. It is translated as CASSQDIEGHNEKLFF.